The 9 T cell receptor beta chains below come from one sample, sequenced in a study of cytomegalovirus exposure and HLA in healthy donors. Sequencing used immunoSEQ multiplex PCR; TCRdb keeps in-frame clones, though not all of them. The sample holds under 75,000 clones, almost 97% seen once. The sequenced material came from PBMCs. These receptors were taken from a woman in her late teens or twenties in good health and CMV-seronegative.

The chain combines TRBV4-3 with TRBJ1-2; D is undetermined. Trimming shortened V by 4 bases and J by 2 bases, and 8 bases separated the two germline ends. Per germline, CDR1 LGHNA and CDR2 YSLEER. The CDR3 is 13 residues long. The CDR3 DNA reads TGCGCCAGCAGCCCACAGAAAAACTATGGCTACACCTTC. Translation gives CASSPQKNYGYTF.

V gene TRBV11-3 combines with J gene TRBJ1-5, with D possibly TRBD1 on 6 matching bases. The length of the CDR3 is 15 residues. Germline V gene sequence: CDR1 SGHNT, CDR2 YENEEA. Deletions cut 3 bases from V and 9 bases from J, with 18 bases between. The chain's CDR3 is CASSLRADSRGPQHF. Here the CDR3 DNA reads TGTGCCAGCAGCTTGCGGGCGGACAGCCGAGGGCCCCAGCATTTT.

The chain is built from TRBV5-1 and TRBJ1-2, with D perhaps TRBD1 (5 bases). V was trimmed by 0 bases and J by 0 bases, leaving 12 bases between them. The CDR3 spans 16 residues. Germline V gene sequence: CDR1 SGHRS, CDR2 YFSETQ. CDR3 nucleotides: TGCGCCAGCAGCTTGGGGGCAGGGACTCCTAACTATGGCTACACCTTC. Residues: CASSLGAGTPNYGYTF.

This chain links TRBV19 with TRBJ2-5, with 11 bases identical to TRBD2. Per germline, CDR1 LNHDA and CDR2 SQIVND (reference sequence). The CDR3 runs 17 residues. Trimming took 5 bases from V and 4 from J; bases not matched to a gene: 12. The CDR3: CASSFGGTSGTGETQYF. The CDR3 coding sequence is TGTGCCAGTAGTTTCGGGGGGACTAGCGGAACGGGAGAGACCCAGTACTTC.

The chain uses TRBV4-2 and TRBJ2-7; 7 bases map to TRBD1. Losses at the gene ends were 5 bases for V and 2 bases for J; bases not matched to a gene: 15. This CDR3 has 17 amino acids. CDR1 and CDR2 (germline): LGHNA, YNFKEQ. The CDR3 reads CASSGAPDRTVAYEQYF. In DNA form, the CDR3 reads TGTGCCAGCAGCGGCGCCCCGGACAGGACAGTTGCCTACGAGCAGTACTTC.

The chain combines TRBV11-2 with TRBJ2-1; D possibly corresponds to TRBD1 (5 bases). In germline, CDR1 is SGHAT, CDR2 FQNNGV. The CDR3 runs 16 residues. Trimming removed 2 bases from V and 0 bases from J, with 11 bases in between. Written as DNA, the CDR3 is TGTGCCAGCAGCTTAACAGCAGGGCGCTCCTACAATGAGCAGTTCTTC. Translated, it gives CASSLTAGRSYNEQFF.

The J gene is TRBJ2-5, the V gene TRBV25-1, with a possible D match to TRBD1 (6 bases). From germline, CDR1 is MGHDK and CDR2 SYGVNS. The CDR3 spans 15 residues. The ends were cut back, 3 bases at V and 7 bases at J, with 18 bases in the middle. The CDR3 DNA reads TGTGCCAGCAGTGATGACATGGGGGCCAAAGGGACCCAGTACTTC. This gives the protein CASSDDMGAKGTQYF.

The CDR3 spells CASSRMGAGTQYF. CDR3 DNA: TGTGCCAGCAGCCGCATGGGGGCCGGGACCCAGTACTTC. This chain links TRBV7-9 with TRBJ2-5; D might be TRBD1 (6 bases). V lost 5 bases and J lost 7, with 14 bases in between. The CDR3 spans 13 residues. CDR1 is SEHNR and CDR2 is FQNEAQ in the germline V gene (reference sequence).

The V call is TRBV2, the J call TRBJ1-4; TRBD1 might be the D (5 bases). The CDR3 contains 15 residues. Trimming stripped 7 bases from V and 5 bases from J, with 17 bases between. The germline gives CDR1 SNHLY, CDR2 FYNNEI. In DNA, the CDR3 is TGTGCCAGCATGTTCACGACAGAACTCAATGAAAAACTGTTTTTT. As protein: CASMFTTELNEKLFF.